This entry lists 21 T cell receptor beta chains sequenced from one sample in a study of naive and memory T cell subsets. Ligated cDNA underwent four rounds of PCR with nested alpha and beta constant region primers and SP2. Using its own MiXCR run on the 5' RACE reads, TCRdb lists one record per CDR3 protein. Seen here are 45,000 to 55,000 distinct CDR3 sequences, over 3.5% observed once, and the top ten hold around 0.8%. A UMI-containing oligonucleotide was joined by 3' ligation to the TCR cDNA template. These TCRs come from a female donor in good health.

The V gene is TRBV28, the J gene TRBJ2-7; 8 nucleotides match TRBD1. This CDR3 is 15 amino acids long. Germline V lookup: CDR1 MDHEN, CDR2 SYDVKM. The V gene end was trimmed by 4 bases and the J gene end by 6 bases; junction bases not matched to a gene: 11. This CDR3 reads CASSWDQGAWGEQYF. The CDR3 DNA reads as TGTGCCAGCAGTTGGGACCAGGGGGCTTGGGGCGAGCAGTACTTC.

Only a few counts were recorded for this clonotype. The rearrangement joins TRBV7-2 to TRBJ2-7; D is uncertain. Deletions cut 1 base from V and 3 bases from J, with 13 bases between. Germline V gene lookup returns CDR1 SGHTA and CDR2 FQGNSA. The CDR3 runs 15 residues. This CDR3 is CASSLEQINRYEQYF. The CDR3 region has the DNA TGTGCCAGCAGCTTAGAACAGATCAATCGCTACGAGCAGTACTTC.

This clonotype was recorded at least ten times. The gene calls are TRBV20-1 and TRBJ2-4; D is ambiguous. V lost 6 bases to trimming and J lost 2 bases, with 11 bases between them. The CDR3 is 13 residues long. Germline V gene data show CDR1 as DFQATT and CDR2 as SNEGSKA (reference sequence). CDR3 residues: CSASLSTKNIQYF. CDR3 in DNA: TGCAGTGCCTCCCTGAGCACCAAAAACATTCAGTACTTC.

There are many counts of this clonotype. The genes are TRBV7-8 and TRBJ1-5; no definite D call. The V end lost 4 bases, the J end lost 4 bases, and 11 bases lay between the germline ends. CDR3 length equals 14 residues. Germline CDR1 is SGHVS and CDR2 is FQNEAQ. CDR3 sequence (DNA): TGTGCCAGCAGCTCTCAGGAATTTAATCAGCCCCAGCATTTT. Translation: CASSSQEFNQPQHF.

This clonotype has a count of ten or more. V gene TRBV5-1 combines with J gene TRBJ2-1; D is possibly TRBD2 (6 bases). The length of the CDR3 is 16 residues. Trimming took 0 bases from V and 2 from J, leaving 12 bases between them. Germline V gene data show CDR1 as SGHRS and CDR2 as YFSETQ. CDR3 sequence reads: CASSLAGGATYNEQFF. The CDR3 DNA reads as TGCGCCAGCAGCTTGGCGGGCGGGGCAACCTACAATGAGCAGTTCTTC.

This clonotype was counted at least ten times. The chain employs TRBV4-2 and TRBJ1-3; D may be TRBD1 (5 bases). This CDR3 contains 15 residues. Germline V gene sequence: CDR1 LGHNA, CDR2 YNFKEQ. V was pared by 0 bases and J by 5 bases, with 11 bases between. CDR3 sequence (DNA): TGTGCCAGCAGCCAAGAGAGGGGTCGAAGAAACACCATATATTTT. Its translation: CASSQERGRRNTIYF.

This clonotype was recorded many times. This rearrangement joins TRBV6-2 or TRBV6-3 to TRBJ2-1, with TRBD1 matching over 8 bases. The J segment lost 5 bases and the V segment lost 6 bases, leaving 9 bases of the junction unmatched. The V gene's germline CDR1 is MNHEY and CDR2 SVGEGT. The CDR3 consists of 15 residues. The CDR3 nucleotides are TGTGCCAGCAGCCCCGGCAGGGGGCGAGACAATGAGCAGTTCTTC. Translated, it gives CASSPGRGRDNEQFF.

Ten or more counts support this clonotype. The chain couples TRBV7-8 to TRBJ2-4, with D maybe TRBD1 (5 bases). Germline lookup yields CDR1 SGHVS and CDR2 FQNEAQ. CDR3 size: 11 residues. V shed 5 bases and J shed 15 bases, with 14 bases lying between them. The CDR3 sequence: CASSAQGRRYF. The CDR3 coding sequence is TGTGCCAGCAGCGCCCAGGGTCGGCGGTACTTC.

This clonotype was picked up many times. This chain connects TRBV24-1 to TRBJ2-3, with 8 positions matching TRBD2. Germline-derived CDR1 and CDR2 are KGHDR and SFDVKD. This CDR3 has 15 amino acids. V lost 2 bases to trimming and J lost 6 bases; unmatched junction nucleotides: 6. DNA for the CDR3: TGTGCCACCAGTGATTCGGGACTAGTGAGGGATACGCAGTATTTT. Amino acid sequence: CATSDSGLVRDTQYF.

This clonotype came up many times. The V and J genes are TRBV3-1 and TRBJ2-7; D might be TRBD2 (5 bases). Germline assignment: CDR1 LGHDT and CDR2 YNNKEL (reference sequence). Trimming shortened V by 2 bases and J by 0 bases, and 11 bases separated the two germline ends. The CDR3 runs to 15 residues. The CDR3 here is CASSQSVALSYEQYF. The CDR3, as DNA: TGTGCCAGCAGCCAATCGGTAGCGCTCTCCTACGAGCAGTACTTC.

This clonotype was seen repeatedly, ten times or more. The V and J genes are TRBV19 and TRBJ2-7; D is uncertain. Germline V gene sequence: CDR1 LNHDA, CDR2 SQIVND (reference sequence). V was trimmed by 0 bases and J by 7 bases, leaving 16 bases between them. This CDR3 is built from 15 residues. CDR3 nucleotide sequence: TGTGCCAGTAGTATAGATTTTCCGGCGGACCGAGAGCAGTACTTC. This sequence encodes CASSIDFPADREQYF.

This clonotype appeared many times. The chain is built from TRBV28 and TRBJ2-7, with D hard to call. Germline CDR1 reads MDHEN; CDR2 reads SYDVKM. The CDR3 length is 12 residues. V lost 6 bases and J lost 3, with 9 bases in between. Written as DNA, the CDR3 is TGTGCCAGCAGCTCAGACGGCTACGAGCAGTACTTC. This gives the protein CASSSDGYEQYF.

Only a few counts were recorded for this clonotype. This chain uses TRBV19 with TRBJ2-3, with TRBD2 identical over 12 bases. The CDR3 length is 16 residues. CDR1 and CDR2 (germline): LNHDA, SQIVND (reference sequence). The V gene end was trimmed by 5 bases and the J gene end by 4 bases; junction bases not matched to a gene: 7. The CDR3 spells CASSFLAGGPADTQYF. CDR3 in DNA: TGTGCCAGTAGTTTTCTAGCGGGAGGGCCAGCAGATACGCAGTATTTT.

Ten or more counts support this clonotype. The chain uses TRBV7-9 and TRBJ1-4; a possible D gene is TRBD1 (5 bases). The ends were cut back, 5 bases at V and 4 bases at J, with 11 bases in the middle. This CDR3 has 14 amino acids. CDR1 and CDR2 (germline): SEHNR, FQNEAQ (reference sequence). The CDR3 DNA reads TGTGCCAGCAGCCTAGGACACCGTAATGAAAAACTGTTTTTT. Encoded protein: CASSLGHRNEKLFF.

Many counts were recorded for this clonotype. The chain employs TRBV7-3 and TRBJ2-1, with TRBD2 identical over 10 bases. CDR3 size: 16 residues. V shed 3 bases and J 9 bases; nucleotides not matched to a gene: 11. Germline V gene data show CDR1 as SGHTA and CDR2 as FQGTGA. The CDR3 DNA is TGTGCCAGCAGCTTTCAGCCAGCGGGAGGGCCGGGTGAGCAGTTCTTC. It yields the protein CASSFQPAGGPGEQFF.

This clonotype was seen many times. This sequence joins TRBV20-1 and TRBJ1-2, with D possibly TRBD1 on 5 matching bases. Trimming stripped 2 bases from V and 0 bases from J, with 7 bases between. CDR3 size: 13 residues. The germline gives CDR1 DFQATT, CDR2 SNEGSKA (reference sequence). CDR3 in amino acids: CSARLTANYGYTF. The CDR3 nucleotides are TGCAGTGCTAGACTGACAGCTAACTATGGCTACACCTTC.

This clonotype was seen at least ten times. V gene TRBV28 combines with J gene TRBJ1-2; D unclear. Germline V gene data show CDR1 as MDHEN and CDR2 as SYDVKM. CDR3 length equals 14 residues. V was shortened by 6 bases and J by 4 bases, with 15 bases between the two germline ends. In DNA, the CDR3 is TGTGCCAGCAGGTCCCATCCGGGAGGCTATGGCTACACCTTC. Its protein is CASRSHPGGYGYTF.

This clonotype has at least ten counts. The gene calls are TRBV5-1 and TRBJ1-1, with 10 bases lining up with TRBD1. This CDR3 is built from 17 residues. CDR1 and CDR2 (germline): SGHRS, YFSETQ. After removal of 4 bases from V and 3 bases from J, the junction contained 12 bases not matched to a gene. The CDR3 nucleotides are TGCGCCAGCAGCCCTTCCTGGACAGGGGGGACGTACACTGAAGCTTTCTTT. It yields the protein CASSPSWTGGTYTEAFF.

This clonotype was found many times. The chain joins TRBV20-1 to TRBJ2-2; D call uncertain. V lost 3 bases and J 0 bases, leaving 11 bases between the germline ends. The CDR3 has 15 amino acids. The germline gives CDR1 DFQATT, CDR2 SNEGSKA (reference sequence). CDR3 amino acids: CSASLGNANTGELFF. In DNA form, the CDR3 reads TGCAGTGCTAGTTTGGGGAACGCGAACACCGGGGAGCTGTTTTTT.

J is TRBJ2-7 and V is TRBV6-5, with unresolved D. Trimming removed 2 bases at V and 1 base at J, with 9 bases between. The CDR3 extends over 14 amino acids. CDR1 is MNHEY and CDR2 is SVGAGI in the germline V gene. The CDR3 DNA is TGTGCCAGCAGTTACGACCAGAGATCCTACGAGCAGTACTTC. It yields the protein CASSYDQRSYEQYF.

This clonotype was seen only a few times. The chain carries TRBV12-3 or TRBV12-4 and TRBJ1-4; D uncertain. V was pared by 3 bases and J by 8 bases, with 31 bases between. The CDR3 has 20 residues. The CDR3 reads CASSFRFGRTRAPRGEKLFF. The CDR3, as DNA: TGTGCCAGCAGTTTTCGTTTTGGCAGGACGAGGGCGCCGCGTGGCGAAAAACTGTTTTTT.